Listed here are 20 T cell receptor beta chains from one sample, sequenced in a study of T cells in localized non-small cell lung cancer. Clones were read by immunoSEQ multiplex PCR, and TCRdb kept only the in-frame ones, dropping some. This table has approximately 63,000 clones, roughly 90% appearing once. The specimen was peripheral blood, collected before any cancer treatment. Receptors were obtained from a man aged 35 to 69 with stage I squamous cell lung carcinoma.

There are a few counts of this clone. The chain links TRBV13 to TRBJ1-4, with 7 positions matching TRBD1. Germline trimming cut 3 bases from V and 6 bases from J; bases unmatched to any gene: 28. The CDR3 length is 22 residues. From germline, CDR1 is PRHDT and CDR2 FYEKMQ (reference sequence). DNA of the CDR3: TGTGCCAGCAGCTTGGGGGGTATGATACTTTCCCGACAGGGCCCGAGCGATGAAAAACTGTTTTTT. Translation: CASSLGGMILSRQGPSDEKLFF.

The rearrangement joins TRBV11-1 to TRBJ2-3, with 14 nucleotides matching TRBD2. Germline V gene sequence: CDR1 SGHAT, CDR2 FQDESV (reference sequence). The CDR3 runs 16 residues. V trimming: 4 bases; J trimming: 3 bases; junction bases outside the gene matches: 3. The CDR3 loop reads CASSSGTSGRTDTQYF. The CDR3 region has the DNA TGTGCCAGCAGCTCCGGGACTAGCGGGAGAACAGATACGCAGTATTTT. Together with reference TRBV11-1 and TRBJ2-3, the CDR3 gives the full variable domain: EAEVAQSPRYKITEKSQAVAFWCDPISGHATLYWYRQILGQGPELLVQFQDESVVDDSQLPKDRFSAERLKGVDSTLKIQPAELGDSAMYLCASSSGTSGRTDTQYFGPGTRLTVL.

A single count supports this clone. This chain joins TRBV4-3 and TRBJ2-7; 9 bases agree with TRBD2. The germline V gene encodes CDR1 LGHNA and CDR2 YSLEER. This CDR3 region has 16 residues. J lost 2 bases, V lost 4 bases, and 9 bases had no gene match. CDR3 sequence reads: CASSPMGREGAYEQYF. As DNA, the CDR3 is TGCGCCAGCAGCCCCATGGGGCGGGAGGGCGCCTACGAGCAGTACTTC.

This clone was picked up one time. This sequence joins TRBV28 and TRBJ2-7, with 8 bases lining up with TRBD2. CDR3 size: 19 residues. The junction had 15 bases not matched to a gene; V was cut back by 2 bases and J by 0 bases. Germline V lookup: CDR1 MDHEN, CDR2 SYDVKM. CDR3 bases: TGTGCCAGCAGTTTACAGGCTAAAGTAGCGGGGAAGAGCTCCTACGAGCAGTACTTC. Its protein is CASSLQAKVAGKSSYEQYF.

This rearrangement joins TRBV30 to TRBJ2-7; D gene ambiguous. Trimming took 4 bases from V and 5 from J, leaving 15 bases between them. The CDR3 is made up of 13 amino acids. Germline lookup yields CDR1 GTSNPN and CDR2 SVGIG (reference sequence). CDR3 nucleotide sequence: TGTGCCTGGAATCGTCAGCCCAACGACGAGCAGTACTTC. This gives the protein CAWNRQPNDEQYF.

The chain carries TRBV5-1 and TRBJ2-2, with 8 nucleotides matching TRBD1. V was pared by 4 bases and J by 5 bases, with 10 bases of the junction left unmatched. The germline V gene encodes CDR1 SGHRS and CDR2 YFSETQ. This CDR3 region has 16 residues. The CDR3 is CASSVPGQALTGELFF. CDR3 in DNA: TGCGCCAGCAGCGTACCGGGACAGGCTTTAACCGGGGAGCTGTTTTTT. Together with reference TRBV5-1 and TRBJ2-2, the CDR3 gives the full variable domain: KAGVTQTPRYLIKTRGQQVTLSCSPISGHRSVSWYQQTPGQGLQFLFEYFSETQRNKGNFPGRFSGRQFSNSRSEMNVSTLELGDSALYLCASSVPGQALTGELFFGEGSRLTVL.

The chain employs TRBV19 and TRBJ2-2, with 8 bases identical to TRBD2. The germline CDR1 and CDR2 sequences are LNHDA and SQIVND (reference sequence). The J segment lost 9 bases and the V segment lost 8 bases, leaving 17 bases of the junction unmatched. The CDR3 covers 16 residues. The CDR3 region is CASLDRSSGIIRELFF. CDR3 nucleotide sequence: TGTGCCAGTCTTGATAGAAGTAGCGGGATTATCCGGGAGCTGTTTTTT. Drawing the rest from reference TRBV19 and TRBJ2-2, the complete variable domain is DGGITQSPKYLFRKEGQNVTLSCEQNLNHDAMYWYRQDPGQGLRLIYYSQIVNDFQKGDIAEGYSVSREKKESFPLTVTSAQKNPTAFYLCASLDRSSGIIRELFFGEGSRLTVL.

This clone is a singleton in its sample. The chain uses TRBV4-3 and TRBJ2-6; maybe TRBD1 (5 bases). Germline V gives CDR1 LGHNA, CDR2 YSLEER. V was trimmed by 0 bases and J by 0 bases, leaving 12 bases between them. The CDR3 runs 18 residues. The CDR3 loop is CASSQDHRPNSGANVLTF. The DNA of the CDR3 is TGCGCCAGCAGCCAAGACCACAGGCCGAACTCTGGGGCCAACGTCCTGACTTTC.

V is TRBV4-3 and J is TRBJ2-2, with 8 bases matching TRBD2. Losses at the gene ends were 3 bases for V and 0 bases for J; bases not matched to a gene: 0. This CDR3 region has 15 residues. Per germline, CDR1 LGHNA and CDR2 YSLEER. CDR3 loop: CASSQGLANTGELFF. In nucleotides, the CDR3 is TGCGCCAGCAGCCAGGGACTAGCGAACACCGGGGAGCTGTTTTTT.

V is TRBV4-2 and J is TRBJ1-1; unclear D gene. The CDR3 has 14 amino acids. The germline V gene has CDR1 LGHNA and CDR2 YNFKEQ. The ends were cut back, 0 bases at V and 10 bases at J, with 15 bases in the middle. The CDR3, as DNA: TGTGCCAGCAGCCAAGATCAGGACGGGAGTGGAGCTTTCTTT. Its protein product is CASSQDQDGSGAFF.

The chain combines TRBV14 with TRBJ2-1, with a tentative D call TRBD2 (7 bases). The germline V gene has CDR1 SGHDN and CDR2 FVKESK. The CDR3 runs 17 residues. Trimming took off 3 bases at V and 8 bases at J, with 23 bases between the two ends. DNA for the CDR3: TGTGCCAGCAGCCACCTCTTCGGGCGAGGGGGGAGGGATGAGCAGTTCTTC. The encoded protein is CASSHLFGRGGRDEQFF.

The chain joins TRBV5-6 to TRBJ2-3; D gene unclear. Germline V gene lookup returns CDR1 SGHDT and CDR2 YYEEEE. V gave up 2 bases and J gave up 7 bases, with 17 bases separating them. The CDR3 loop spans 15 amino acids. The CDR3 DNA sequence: TGTGCCAGCAGCTTAAGGAGCCCTTCGGCAAATACGCAGTATTTT. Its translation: CASSLRSPSANTQYF.

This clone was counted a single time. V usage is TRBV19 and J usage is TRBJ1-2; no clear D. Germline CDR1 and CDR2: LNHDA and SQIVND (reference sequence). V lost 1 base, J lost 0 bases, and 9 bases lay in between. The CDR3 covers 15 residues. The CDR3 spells CASSIVAVANYGYTF. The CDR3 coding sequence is TGTGCCAGTAGTATAGTGGCAGTAGCTAACTATGGCTACACCTTC.

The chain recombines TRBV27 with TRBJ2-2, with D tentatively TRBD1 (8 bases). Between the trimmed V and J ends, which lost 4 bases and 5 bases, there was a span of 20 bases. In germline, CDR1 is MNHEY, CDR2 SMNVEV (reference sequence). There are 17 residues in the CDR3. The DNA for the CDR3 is TGTGCCAGCAGTTCTCGGAGTGGACAGGGAGGGACCGGGGAGCTGTTTTTT. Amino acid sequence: CASSSRSGQGGTGELFF.

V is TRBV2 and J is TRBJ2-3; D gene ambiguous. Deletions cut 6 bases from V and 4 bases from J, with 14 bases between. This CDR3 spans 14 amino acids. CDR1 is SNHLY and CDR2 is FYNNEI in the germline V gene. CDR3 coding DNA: TGTGCCAGCAGACTTTCCTATGGGGCAGATACGCAGTATTTT. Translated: CASRLSYGADTQYF.

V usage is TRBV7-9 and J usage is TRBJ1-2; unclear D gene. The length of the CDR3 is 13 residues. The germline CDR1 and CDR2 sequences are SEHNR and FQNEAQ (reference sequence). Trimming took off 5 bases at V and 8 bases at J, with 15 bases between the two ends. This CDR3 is CASSTIGGKGYTF. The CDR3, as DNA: TGTGCCAGCAGCACGATTGGCGGGAAAGGCTACACCTTC.

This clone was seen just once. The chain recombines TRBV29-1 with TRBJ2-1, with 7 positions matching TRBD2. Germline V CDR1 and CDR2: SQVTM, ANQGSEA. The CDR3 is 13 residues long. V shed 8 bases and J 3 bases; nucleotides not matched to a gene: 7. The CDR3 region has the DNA TGCAGCTCGGCGGGAGTTATCTACAATGAGCAGTTCTTC. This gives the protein CSSAGVIYNEQFF.

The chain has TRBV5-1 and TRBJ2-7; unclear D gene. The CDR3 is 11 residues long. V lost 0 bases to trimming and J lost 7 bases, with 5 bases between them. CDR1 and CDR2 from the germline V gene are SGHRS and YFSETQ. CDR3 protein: CASSLGREQYF. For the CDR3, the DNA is TGCGCCAGCAGCTTGGGTCGGGAGCAGTACTTC. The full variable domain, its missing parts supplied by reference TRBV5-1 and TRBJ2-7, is KAGVTQTPRYLIKTRGQQVTLSCSPISGHRSVSWYQQTPGQGLQFLFEYFSETQRNKGNFPGRFSGRQFSNSRSEMNVSTLELGDSALYLCASSLGREQYFGPGTRLTVT.

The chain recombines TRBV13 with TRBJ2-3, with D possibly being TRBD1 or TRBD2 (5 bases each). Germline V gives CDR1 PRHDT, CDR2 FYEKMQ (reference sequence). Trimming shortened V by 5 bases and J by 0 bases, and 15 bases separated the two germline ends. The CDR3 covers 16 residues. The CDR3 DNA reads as TGTGCCAGCAGCCCTGGGACGCGAGCTAGCACAGATACGCAGTATTTT. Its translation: CASSPGTRASTDTQYF.

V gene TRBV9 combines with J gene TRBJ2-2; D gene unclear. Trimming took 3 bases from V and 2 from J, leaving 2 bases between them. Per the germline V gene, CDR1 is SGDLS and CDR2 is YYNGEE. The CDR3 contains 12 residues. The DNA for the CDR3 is TGTGCCAGCAGCGACAACACCGGGGAGCTGTTTTTT. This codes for CASSDNTGELFF.